The T cell receptor (beta chain) described here comes from a study of T cell changes during pregnancy in multiple sclerosis. The table came from immunoSEQ multiplex PCR; TCRdb's copy has only in-frame clones and leaves some out. The sample records roughly 45,000 clones, 88% being singletons. About this clone: Mismatch with germline at one junction end may stem from a read error.

Germline assignment: CDR1 MDHEN and CDR2 SYDVKM. CDR3 length equals 13 residues. The specimen was CD4+ T cells from peripheral blood mononuclear cells, collected in the second trimester of pregnancy. The chain recombines TRBV28 with TRBJ2-1; 14 positions agree with TRBD2. The receptor was isolated from a female donor with multiple sclerosis, enrolled in a pregnancy study. The CDR3 bases are TGTGCCAGCAGTTTGGGACTAGCGGGGGTCCGGCTCTTC. Protein: CASSLGLAGVRLF.